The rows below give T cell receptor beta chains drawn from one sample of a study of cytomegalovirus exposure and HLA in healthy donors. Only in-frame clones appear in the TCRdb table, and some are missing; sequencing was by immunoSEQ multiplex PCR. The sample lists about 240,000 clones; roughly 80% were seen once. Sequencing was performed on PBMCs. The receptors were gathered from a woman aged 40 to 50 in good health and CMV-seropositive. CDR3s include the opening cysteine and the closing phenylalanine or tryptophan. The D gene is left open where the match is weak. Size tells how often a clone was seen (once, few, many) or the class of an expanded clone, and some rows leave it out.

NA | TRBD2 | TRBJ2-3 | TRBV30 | CAWSLAGGPRDTQYF | TGTGCCTGGAGTTTAGCGGGAGGGCCAAGAGATACGCAGTATTTT
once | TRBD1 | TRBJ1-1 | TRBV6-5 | CASSYSDRVHTEAFF | TGTGCCAGCAGTTACTCGGACAGGGTGCACACTGAAGCTTTCTTT
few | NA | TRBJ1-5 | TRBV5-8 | CASSLVRDLPQHF | TGTGCCAGCAGCCTTGTTCGGGATTTACCCCAGCATTTT
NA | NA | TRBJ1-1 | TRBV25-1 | CASREGQTEAFF | TGTGCCAGCAGAGAAGGGCAGACTGAAGCTTTCTTT
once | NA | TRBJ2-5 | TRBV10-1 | CASSESSAGRRETQYF | TGCGCCAGCAGTGAGTCTTCGGCAGGGCGCAGGGAGACCCAGTACTTC
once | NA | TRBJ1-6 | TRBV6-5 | CASSPPAGGGSPLHF | TGTGCCAGCAGTCCCCCTGCCGGCGGGGGATCACCCCTCCACTTT
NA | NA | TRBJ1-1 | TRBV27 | CASSLSRATEAFF | TGTGCCAGCAGTTTATCGAGGGCAACTGAAGCTTTCTTT
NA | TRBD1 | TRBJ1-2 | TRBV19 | CASSETGYGYTF | TGTGCCAGTAGTGAGACAGGGTATGGCTACACCTTC
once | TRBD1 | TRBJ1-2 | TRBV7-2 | CASSLVLGRTGQNYGYTF | TGTGCCAGCAGCTTAGTCTTGGGTCGGACAGGGCAAAACTATGGCTACACCTTC
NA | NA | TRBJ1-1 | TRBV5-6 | CASSWQGRNTEAFF | TGTGCCAGCAGCTGGCAGGGGCGGAACACTGAAGCTTTCTTT
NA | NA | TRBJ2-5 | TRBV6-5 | CASSESGGLETQYF | TGTGCCAGCAGTGAGTCGGGGGGCTTGGAGACCCAGTACTTC
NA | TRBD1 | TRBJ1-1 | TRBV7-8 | CASSFRTGGLMNTEAFF | TGTGCCAGCAGCTTCCGGACAGGGGGACTCATGAACACTGAAGCTTTCTTT
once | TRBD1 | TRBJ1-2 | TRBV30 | CAWTDRGNGGYTF | TGTGCCTGGACGGACAGGGGGAACGGTGGCTACACCTTC
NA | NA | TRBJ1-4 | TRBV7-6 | CASSLGAGPATNEKLFF | TGTGCCAGCAGCTTAGGGGCAGGCCCTGCAACTAATGAAAAACTGTTTTTT
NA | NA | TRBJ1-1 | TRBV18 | CASLGHPNTEAFF | TGTGCCAGCTTAGGACACCCGAACACTGAAGCTTTCTTT
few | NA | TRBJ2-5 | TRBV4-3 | CASSQGPGQGREETQYF | TGCGCCAGCAGCCAAGGCCCCGGGCAGGGGAGGGAAGAGACCCAGTACTTC
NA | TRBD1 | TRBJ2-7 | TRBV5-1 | CAKDRGHEQYF | TGCGCCAAGGACAGGGGCCACGAGCAGTACTTC
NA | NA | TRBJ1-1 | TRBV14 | CASNKPIMNTEAFF | TGTGCCAGCAACAAACCCATCATGAACACTGAAGCTTTCTTT
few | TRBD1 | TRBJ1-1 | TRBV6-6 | CASSWGQGTEAFF | TGTGCCAGCAGTTGGGGACAGGGGACTGAAGCTTTCTTT
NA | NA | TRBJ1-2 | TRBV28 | CASWGNYGYTF | TGTGCCAGCTGGGGCAACTATGGCTACACCTTC
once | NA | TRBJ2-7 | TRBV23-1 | CASSQSTVSYEQYF | TGCGCCAGCAGTCAATCGACAGTCTCCTACGAGCAGTACTTC
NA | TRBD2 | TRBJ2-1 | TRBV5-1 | CASQTGTSDGEQFF | TGCGCCAGCCAGACCGGGACTAGTGATGGTGAGCAGTTCTTC